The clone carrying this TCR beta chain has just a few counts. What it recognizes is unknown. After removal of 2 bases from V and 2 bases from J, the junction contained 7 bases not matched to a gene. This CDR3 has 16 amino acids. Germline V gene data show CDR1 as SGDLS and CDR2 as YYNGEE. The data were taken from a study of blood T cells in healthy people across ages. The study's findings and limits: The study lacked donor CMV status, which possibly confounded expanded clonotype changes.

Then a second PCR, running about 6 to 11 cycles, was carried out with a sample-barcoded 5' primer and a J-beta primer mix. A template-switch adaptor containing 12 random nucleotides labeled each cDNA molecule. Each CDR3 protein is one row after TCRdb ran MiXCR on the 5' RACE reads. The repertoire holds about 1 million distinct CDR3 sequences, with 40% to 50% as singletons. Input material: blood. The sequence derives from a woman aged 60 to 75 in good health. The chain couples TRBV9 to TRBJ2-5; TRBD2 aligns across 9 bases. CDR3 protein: CASSVAGGVRQETQYF. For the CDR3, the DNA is TGTGCCAGCAGCGTCGCGGGGGGGGTGAGACAAGAGACCCAGTACTTC.